These 13 T cell receptor beta chains came from one sample sequenced in a study of T-cell reconstitution after alpha-beta-depleted transplantation in children. The library targeted TCRbeta and was prepared with unique molecular identifiers. Each CDR3 protein gets one entry after TCRdb re-called the PCR reads with MiXCR. The sample consists of about 540,000 distinct CDR3 sequences, around 19% of them appearing once. Sample: PBMCs from the stem cell graft donor, taken from the stem cell graft. These receptors came from a human donor who donated a stem cell graft to a child with acute lymphoblastic leukemia.

V usage is TRBV5-1 and J usage is TRBJ1-1; 11 positions agree with TRBD1. CDR1 SGHRS and CDR2 YFSETQ come from the germline V gene. V shed 4 bases and J 5 bases; nucleotides not matched to a gene: 19. The CDR3 extends over 19 amino acids. CDR3 DNA: TGCGCCAGCAGCAATATTCTCTCCGGGACAGGGGGTAGAAGGACTGAAGCTTTCTTT. This sequence encodes CASSNILSGTGGRRTEAFF.

This clonotype showed up just a few times. The V and J genes are TRBV5-1 and TRBJ2-1; D unresolved. V dropped 0 bases and J dropped 5 bases, with 6 bases sitting between them. Looked up from germline, CDR1 is SGHRS and CDR2 is YFSETQ. The CDR3 covers 13 residues. CDR3 nucleotides: TGCGCCAGCAGCTTGGTGCCGGACAATGAGCAGTTCTTC. Its protein is CASSLVPDNEQFF.

The V call is TRBV5-1, the J call TRBJ2-5, with D perhaps matching TRBD2 (7 bases). CDR1 is SGHRS and CDR2 is YFSETQ in the germline V gene. The CDR3 totals 14 residues. V lost 4 bases, J lost 4 bases, and 14 bases lay in between. The CDR3: CASSPVGGRETQYF. DNA of the CDR3: TGCGCCAGCAGCCCCGTGGGGGGGCGAGAGACCCAGTACTTC.

V usage is TRBV4-1 and J usage is TRBJ2-1; 7 bases fit TRBD1. After removal of 10 bases from V and 4 bases from J, the junction contained 7 bases not matched to a gene. This CDR3 comprises 13 residues. In germline, CDR1 is MGHRA, CDR2 YSYEKL. The CDR3 nucleotides are TGCGCCACCACCGGGACAGAGTACAATGAGCAGTTCTTC. It specifies CATTGTEYNEQFF.

In its sample, this clonotype was seen a few times. The chain joins TRBV4-1 to TRBJ2-3, with unresolved D. Per the germline V gene, CDR1 is MGHRA and CDR2 is YSYEKL. Trimming took 1 base from V and 2 from J, leaving 7 bases between them. This CDR3 region has 14 residues. The CDR3 sequence: CASSQVMATDTQYF. The CDR3 bases are TGCGCCAGCAGCCAAGTGATGGCCACAGATACGCAGTATTTT.

The chain has TRBV6-5 and TRBJ1-1; 8 positions match TRBD1. The trim removed 4 bases at V and 4 bases at J, leaving 5 bases unmatched. The CDR3 extends over 14 amino acids. CDR1 is MNHEY, CDR2 SVGAGI, per germline. The CDR3 DNA reads TGTGCCAGCAGTTTACAGGGGGTTGGCACTGAAGCTTTCTTT. Its protein is CASSLQGVGTEAFF.

This clonotype has more than one count but fewer than ten. V is TRBV5-1 and J is TRBJ2-3, with D tentatively TRBD1 (7 bases). Trimming cost V 4 bases and J 6 bases, with 27 bases left between them. CDR3 length: 18 amino acids. CDR1 and CDR2 from the germline V gene are SGHRS and YFSETQ. As DNA, the CDR3 is TGCGCCAGCAGCAACCCTAGCACCCAGGGGGGTCTAACGGATACGCAGTATTTT. This encodes CASSNPSTQGGLTDTQYF.

This chain uses TRBV21-1 with TRBJ2-5; the D segment call TRBD1 is taken from the table without a DNA check. TRBV21-1 is termed a pseudogene. The CDR3 is 14 residues long. As DNA, the CDR3 is TGTGCCAGCAGCCGGGACAGCGACCAAGAGACCCAGTACTTC. Protein sequence: CASSRDSDQETQYF.

This clonotype was counted between two and nine times. The V call is TRBV27, the J call TRBJ2-5; D is undetermined. The CDR3 sequence is 13 residues long. Trimming cost V 8 bases and J 0 bases, with 10 bases left between them. Per germline, CDR1 MNHEY and CDR2 SMNVEV (reference sequence). This chain's CDR3 is CASGPHDQETQYF. As DNA, the CDR3 is TGTGCCAGCGGACCCCACGACCAAGAGACCCAGTACTTC.

This chain joins TRBV7-6 and TRBJ2-7; D not resolved. The CDR3 is 13 amino acids. Deletions cut 2 bases from V and 6 bases from J, with 11 bases between. Germline lookup yields CDR1 SGHVS and CDR2 FNYEAQ. The CDR3: CASSLSDSIEQYF. DNA of the CDR3: TGTGCCAGCAGCTTATCGGATAGCATCGAGCAGTACTTC.

V is TRBV10-1 and J is TRBJ2-2, with unresolved D. Trimming cost V 8 bases and J 2 bases, with 9 bases left between them. Germline assignment: CDR1 WNHNN and CDR2 SYGVQD (reference sequence). CDR3 length: 13 amino acids. In nucleotides, the CDR3 is TGCGCCAGCCGGGCGGTTAACACCGGGGAGCTGTTTTTT. The encoded protein is CASRAVNTGELFF.

This clonotype was detected only a few times. The chain has TRBV30 and TRBJ1-6; D is possibly TRBD1 (5 bases). V was shortened by 2 bases and J by 13 bases, with 18 bases between the two germline ends. This CDR3 spans 14 amino acids. From germline, CDR1 is GTSNPN and CDR2 SVGIG (reference sequence). In DNA form, the CDR3 reads TGTGCCTGGAGTTCCGGGACGGGCTCGCCTCCCCTCCACTTT. Translating it yields CAWSSGTGSPPLHF.

Only a few counts were recorded for this clonotype. The rearrangement uses TRBV13 and TRBJ2-5; TRBD1 matches at 7 bases. The CDR3 consists of 14 residues. Per the germline V gene, CDR1 is PRHDT and CDR2 is FYEKMQ (reference sequence). The J segment lost 4 bases and the V segment lost 5 bases, leaving 7 bases of the junction unmatched. The CDR3: CASSLDRESETQYF. CDR3 in DNA: TGTGCCAGCAGCCTCGACAGGGAGTCAGAGACCCAGTACTTC.